This TCR beta chain was found in a study of blood T cell repertoires in COVID-19. CDR1 and CDR2 from the germline V gene are LNHDA and SQIVND (reference sequence). Trimming stripped 3 bases from V and 0 bases from J, with 15 bases between. This CDR3 is built from 17 residues. This clone has just one count. Profiling relied on immunoSEQ multiplex PCR, and the TCRdb table lists in-frame clones only, not all of them. The sample holds hundreds of thousands of clones; around 90% are singletons and the top ten take over 1%. Source material: peripheral blood. The V and J genes are TRBV19 and TRBJ1-5; possibly TRBD1 for D (6 bases). The TCR was taken from a man between 70 and 80 years old with acute or convalescent COVID-19. The CDR3 DNA reads TGTGCCAGTAGTATTAGAGGACAGATACTTAGCAATCAGCCCCAGCATTTT. This gives the protein CASSIRGQILSNQPQHF. Full variable domain (rest looked up from reference TRBV19 and TRBJ1-5): DGGITQSPKYLFRKEGQNVTLSCEQNLNHDAMYWYRQDPGQGLRLIYYSQIVNDFQKGDIAEGYSVSREKKESFPLTVTSAQKNPTAFYLCASSIRGQILSNQPQHFGDGTRLSIL.